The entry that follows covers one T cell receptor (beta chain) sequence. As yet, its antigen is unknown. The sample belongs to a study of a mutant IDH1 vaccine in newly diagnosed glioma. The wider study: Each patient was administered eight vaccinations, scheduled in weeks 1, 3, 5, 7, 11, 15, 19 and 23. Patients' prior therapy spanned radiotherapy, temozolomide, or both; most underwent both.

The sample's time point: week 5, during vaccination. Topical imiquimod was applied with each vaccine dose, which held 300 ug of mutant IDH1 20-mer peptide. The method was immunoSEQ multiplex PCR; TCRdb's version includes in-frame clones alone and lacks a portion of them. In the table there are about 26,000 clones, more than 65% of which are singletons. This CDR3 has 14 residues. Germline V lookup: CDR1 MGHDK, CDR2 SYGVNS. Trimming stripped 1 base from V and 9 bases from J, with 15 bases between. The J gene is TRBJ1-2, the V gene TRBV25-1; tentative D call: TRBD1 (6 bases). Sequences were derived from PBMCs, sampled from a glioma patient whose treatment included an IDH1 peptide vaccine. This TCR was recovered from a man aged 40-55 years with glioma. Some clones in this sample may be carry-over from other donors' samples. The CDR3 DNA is TGTGCCAGCAGTGAATTAGGAGATCAGGGGCGCTACACCTTC. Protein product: CASSELGDQGRYTF.